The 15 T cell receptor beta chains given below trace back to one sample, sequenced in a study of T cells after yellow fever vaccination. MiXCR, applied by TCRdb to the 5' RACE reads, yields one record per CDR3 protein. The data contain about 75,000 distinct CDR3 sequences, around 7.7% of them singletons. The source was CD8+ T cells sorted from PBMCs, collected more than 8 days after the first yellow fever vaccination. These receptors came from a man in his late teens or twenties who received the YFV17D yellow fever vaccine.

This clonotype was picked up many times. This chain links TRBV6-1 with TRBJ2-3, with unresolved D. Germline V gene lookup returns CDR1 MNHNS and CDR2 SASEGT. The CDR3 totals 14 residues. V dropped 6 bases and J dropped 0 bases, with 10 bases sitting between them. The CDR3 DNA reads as TGTGCCAGCAGCCAGATTCCTAGCACAGATACGCAGTATTTT. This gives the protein CASSQIPSTDTQYF.

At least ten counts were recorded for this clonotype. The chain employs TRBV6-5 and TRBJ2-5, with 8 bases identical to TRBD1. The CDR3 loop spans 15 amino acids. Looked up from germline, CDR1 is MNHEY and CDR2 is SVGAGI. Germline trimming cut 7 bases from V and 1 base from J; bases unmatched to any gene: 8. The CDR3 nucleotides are TGTGCCAGCAACCACCAGGACAGGGCCCAAGAGACCCAGTACTTC. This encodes CASNHQDRAQETQYF.

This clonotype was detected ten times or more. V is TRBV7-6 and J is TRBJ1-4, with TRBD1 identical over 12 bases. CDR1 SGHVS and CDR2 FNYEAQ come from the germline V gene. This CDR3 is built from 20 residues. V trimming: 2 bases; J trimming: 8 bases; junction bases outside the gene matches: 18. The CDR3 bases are TGTGCCAGCAGCTTATTCTCGTATCGCGATGCCGGGACAGGGGGCGAAAAACTGTTTTTT. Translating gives CASSLFSYRDAGTGGEKLFF.

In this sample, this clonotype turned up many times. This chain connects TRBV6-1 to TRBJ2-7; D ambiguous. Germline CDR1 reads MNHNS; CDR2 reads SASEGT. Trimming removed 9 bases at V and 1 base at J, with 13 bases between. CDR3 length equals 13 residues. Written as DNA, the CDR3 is TGTGCCAGTTTGCCCTCCGGGTCCTACGAGCAGTACGTC. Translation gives CASLPSGSYEQYV.

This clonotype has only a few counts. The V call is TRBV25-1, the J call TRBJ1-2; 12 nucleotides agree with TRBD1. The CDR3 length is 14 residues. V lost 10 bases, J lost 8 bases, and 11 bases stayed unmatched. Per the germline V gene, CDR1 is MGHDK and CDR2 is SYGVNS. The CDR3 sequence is CATEAGTGGVGYTF. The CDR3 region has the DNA TGTGCCACCGAAGCCGGGACAGGGGGCGTAGGCTACACCTTC.

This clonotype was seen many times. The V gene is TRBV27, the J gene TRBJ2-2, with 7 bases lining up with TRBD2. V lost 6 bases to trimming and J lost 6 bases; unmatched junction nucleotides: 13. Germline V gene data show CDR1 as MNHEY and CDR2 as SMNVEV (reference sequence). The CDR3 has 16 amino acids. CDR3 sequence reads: CASRLGGLDSAGELFF. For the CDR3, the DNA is TGTGCCAGCAGGCTCGGGGGGTTGGATAGCGCCGGGGAGCTGTTTTTT.

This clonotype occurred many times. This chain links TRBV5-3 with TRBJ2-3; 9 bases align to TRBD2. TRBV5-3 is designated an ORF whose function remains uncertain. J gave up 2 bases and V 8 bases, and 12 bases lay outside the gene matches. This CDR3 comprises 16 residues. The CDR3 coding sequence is TGTGCCAGTCACTCAGCCCTAGCGGGGCTCACAGATACGCAGTATTTT. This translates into CASHSALAGLTDTQYF.

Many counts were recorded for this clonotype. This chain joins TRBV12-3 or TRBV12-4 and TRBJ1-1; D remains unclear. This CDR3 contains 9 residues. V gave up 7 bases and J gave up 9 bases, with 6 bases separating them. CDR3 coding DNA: TGTGCCAGCACCCTGAAAGCTTTCTTT. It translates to CASTLKAFF.

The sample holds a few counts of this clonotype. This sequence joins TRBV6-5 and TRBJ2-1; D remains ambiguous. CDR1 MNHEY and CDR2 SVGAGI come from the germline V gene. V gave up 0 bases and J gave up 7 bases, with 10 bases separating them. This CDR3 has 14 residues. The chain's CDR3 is CASSYSPARNEQFF. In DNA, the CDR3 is TGTGCCAGCAGTTACTCGCCGGCTAGGAATGAGCAGTTCTTC.

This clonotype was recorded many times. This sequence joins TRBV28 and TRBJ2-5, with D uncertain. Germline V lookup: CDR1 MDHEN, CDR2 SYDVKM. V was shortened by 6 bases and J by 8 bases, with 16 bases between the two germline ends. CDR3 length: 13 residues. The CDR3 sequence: CASSPVELSTQYF. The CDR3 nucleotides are TGTGCCAGCAGCCCCGTTGAACTCAGTACCCAGTACTTC.

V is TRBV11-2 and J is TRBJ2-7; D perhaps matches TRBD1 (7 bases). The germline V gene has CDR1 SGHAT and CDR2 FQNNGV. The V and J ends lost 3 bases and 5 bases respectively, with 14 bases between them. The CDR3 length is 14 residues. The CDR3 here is CASSFGGGNDEQYF. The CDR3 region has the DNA TGTGCCAGCAGCTTCGGAGGGGGCAACGACGAGCAGTACTTC.

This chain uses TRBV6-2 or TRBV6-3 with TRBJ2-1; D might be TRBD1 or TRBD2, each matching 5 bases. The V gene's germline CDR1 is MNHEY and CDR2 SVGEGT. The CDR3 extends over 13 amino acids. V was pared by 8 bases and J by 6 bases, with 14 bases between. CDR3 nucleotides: TGTGCCAGCGCTAGTTGGGGGTCCAATGAGCAGTTCTTC. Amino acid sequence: CASASWGSNEQFF.

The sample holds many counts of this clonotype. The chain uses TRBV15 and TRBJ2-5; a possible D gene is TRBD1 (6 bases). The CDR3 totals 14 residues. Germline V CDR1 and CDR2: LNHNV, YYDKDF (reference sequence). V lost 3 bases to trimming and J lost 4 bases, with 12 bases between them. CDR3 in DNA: TGTGCCACCAGCAGCTTCAGGGGTGGAGAGACCCAGTACTTC. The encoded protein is CATSSFRGGETQYF.

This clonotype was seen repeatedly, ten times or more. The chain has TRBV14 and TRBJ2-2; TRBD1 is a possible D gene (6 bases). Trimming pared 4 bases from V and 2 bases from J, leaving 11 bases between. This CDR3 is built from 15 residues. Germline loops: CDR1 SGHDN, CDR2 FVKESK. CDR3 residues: CASSPTDSNTGELFF. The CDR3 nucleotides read TGTGCCAGCAGCCCAACGGACAGTAACACCGGGGAGCTGTTTTTT.

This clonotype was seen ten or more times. The CDR3 bases are TGTGCCAGCAGCTCTCGCGGGGGGACCAGAACCGGGGAGCTGTTTTTT. Its translation is CASSSRGGTRTGELFF. This sequence joins TRBV7-6 and TRBJ2-2, with 8 bases aligning to TRBD2. The V gene end was trimmed by 4 bases and the J gene end by 5 bases; junction bases not matched to a gene: 9. This CDR3 region has 16 residues. Germline V CDR1 and CDR2: SGHVS, FNYEAQ.